The rows below give T cell receptor beta chains drawn from one sample of a study of molecular identifiers for immune sequencing clone quantification. TCRdb analysed the PCR reads with MiXCR anew, one entry per CDR3 protein. The sample has about 70,000 distinct CDR3 sequences, less than 20% seen once; the top ten hold roughly 1.5%. Sequencing input: naive CD8+ T cells from blood, with Jurkat cell RNA spiked in. The receptor source for this set is a human donor in good health. Some libraries in this study had Jurkat cell RNA spiked in. The CDR3 runs from the conserved cysteine through the conserved F or W. The order of the fields is J gene, clone size, V gene, CDR3 protein. Some rows have no size entry. The others give once, few or many, or a class for an expanded clone.

J: TRBJ2-7
size: many
V: TRBV9
CDR3: CASSVDEDEQYF

J: TRBJ1-5
size: many
V: TRBV15
CDR3: CATSRDSEGSNQPQHF

J: TRBJ1-1
size: many
V: TRBV27
CDR3: CASSLAIRNTEAFF

J: TRBJ1-1
size: many
V: TRBV29-1
CDR3: CSVDWGSEAFF

J: TRBJ1-1
size: many
V: TRBV6-5
CDR3: CASSPLHEARTEAFF

J: TRBJ2-5
size: NA
V: TRBV7-6
CDR3: CASSFYQGTPETQYF

J: TRBJ1-1
size: many
V: TRBV20-1
CDR3: CSARYTGLNTEAFF

J: TRBJ2-7
size: many
V: TRBV4-3
CDR3: CASSQDRSAIYEQYF

J: TRBJ1-1
size: many
V: TRBV30
CDR3: CAWSVVGTEAFF

J: TRBJ2-3
size: many
V: TRBV2
CDR3: CASSNSGTGGANTQYF

J: TRBJ2-7
size: NA
V: TRBV5-1
CDR3: CASSGTGDGEQYF

J: TRBJ2-5
size: many
V: TRBV5-1
CDR3: CASRVEGLAGVRQETQYF

J: TRBJ1-5
size: few
V: TRBV30
CDR3: CAWSVPGDSNQPQHF

J: TRBJ2-7
size: few
V: TRBV13
CDR3: CASSLRGGGGAGYEQYF

J: TRBJ2-1
size: NA
V: TRBV24-1
CDR3: CATVGVNNEQFF

J: TRBJ1-1
size: many
V: TRBV27
CDR3: CASSTAGTLTTEAFF

J: TRBJ1-6
size: many
V: TRBV7-9
CDR3: CASRPQVWDSPLHF

J: TRBJ2-7
size: many
V: TRBV7-6
CDR3: CASSPPGPEQYF

J: TRBJ2-7
size: many
V: TRBV30
CDR3: CAWSVLIGASGSSYEQYF

J: TRBJ2-1
size: many
V: TRBV28
CDR3: CASSYLAGVQNEQFF

J: TRBJ1-2
size: few
V: TRBV27
CDR3: CASSPGTLYGYTF

J: TRBJ1-2
size: many
V: TRBV7-2
CDR3: CASSLAARDRGLSYGYTF

J: TRBJ1-3
size: many
V: TRBV20-1
CDR3: CSAREGSGPGNTIYF

J: TRBJ2-7
size: NA
V: TRBV2
CDR3: CASSRGLYEQYF

J: TRBJ1-2
size: many
V: TRBV3-1
CDR3: CASSQENGIRMDYGYTF

J: TRBJ1-1
size: many
V: TRBV6-1
CDR3: CASSIHRGLITEAFF

J: TRBJ2-1
size: many
V: TRBV20-1
CDR3: CSARDRDADYNEQFF

J: TRBJ2-7
size: many
V: TRBV27
CDR3: CASSLLGPSYEQYF

J: TRBJ1-5
size: NA
V: TRBV12-3/TRBV12-4
CDR3: CASSDRDVGNQPQHF